This T cell receptor beta chain was recorded in a study of shared clonotypes between healthy human individuals (dated by TCRdb to the early 2020s). About the full investigation: The cohort included three men and a couple of women between 18 and 49 years of age. Different laboratories and diverse techniques were used to prepare libraries and sequence TCR repertoires, to increase sequencing depth and limit assay-specific biases. Per donor, three plates each were used for CD4 naive and CD4 memory, two for CD8 naive, and one for CD8 memory. Blood TCR repertoires of a handful of healthy adults were deeply sequenced to estimate repertoire size and the extent of clonotype sharing between individuals. Per donor, leukapheresis produced somewhere between about 0.94 and 8.9 billion PBMCs.

Trimmed from V: 0 bases; trimmed from J: 4 bases; junction bases lacking a gene match: 12. CDR3 length: 18 amino acids, cysteine to phenylalanine. Only the CDR3 region is kept as DNA, spanning 54 bases read in frame from base 1. From a lookup of the germline V gene, CDR1 and CDR2 are KGHSH and LQKENI. Using the deep immunoSEQ assay, TCR CDR3 regions were amplified from genomic DNA by multiplex PCR. Extracted genomic DNA from each cell subset was distributed evenly across all wells of several immunoSEQ 96-well plates, and each plate was treated as a replicate. For sorted subsets, around 200 ng genomic DNA, equal to tens of thousands of T cell genomes, was loaded into each replicate PCR. Purified libraries were quantified with a Qubit 3.0 fluorometer, sized on a Bioanalyzer 2100, and re-quantified with the KAPA Library Quantification kit. A separate single-read 150-cycle Illumina NextSeq 550 flow cell was used to sequence each immunoSEQ 96-well plate. The paper's processing steps were these. Because only junctional sequences without quality scores were contained in the immunoSEQ output, filtering matching that applied to full-length reads could not be performed. Sequences were annotated with PyIR, a Python wrapper for IgBLAST v1.9, and V/J genes and CDR3 were assigned using IMGT germline references. Reads with weak V/J assignments (E-value above 1e-6), missing CDR3, stop codons, out-of-frame junctions, or ambiguous translated residues were removed. V3J clonotypes were defined as sequences sharing an identical inferred V gene, J gene, and CDR3 amino acid sequence. The percentage overlap between two repertoires was calculated by dividing the number of shared unique clonotypes by the size of the smaller repertoire. Three approaches were used to assess repertoire richness: RTK rarefaction, the Chao1 estimator, and Recon v2.1 estimates of unobserved clonotypes. For all TCRbeta clonotypes obtained by the gDNA method from a few donors, generation probabilities were computed with OLGA. Sourced from immuneACCESS, this table was stored by TCRdb with only in-frame sequences that have V and J called. A share of the clones is absent; for the studies checked, an unresolved V gene accounts for under half, and the remainder has no known explanation. D and trimming come from the DNA, and the V and J calls and clone size come from that table. Here the sample has about 1.5 million clones; 98% occur a single time. The top ten constitute less than 0.55% of the sample.

Details on this clone: There is no known antigen for this receptor. No base qualities exist here, and no much larger clone lies one base off it.

The donors were healthy, HIV-negative adults with no recently reported acute infections or vaccinations. All donors were Caucasian adults living in Nashville, Tennessee, USA. CD4+ T cells were enriched through magnetic negative selection, after which naive cells were positively selected on CD45RA and the remaining negative fraction served as the memory subset. Blood was obtained by leukapheresis, after which PBMCs were separated by Ficoll-Histopaque density gradient centrifugation and cryopreserved in liquid nitrogen vapor phase. Purity and quantity of every magnetically sorted T cell population were checked by analytical flow cytometry. From each sorted fraction, genomic DNA was isolated and quantified by UV absorbance on a Nanodrop 2000c. Points the paper makes about the study in general: Even with the large sequencing depth, rarefaction of the sorted-subset datasets indicated that sequencing was incomplete. Pairwise subsampling indicated that sequencing depth was expected to affect the degree of clonotype sharing among donors. Compared with non-shared clonotypes, clonotypes shared by all four sorted-subset donors had higher generation probabilities. Roughly 5% of naive CD4, roughly 3.6% of naive CD8, about 2.5% of memory CD4, and about 0.4% of memory CD8 clonotypes were shared across several donors. Larger estimated clonotype richness was generally found for naive subsets than for memory subsets. Because the study included a small number of donors, the genetic and exposure-history diversity represented was limited. Sampling was restricted to blood, and TCR repertoires in tissue are likely to differ from TCR repertoires in blood.

This receptor was taken from a man aged 25 to 40 in good health. The sample was naive CD4+ T cells sorted from blood. The cell subset or site label, read with the paper, signifies: CD45RA+ positively selected. Rearrangement joined TRBV18 to TRBJ2-7; TRBD2 fits 10 bases in the junction. The CDR3 protein: CASSPPNALAGVVYEQYF. Here is the DNA: TGTGCCAGCTCACCACCTAATGCCCTAGCGGGAGTGGTGTACGAGCAGTACTTC.